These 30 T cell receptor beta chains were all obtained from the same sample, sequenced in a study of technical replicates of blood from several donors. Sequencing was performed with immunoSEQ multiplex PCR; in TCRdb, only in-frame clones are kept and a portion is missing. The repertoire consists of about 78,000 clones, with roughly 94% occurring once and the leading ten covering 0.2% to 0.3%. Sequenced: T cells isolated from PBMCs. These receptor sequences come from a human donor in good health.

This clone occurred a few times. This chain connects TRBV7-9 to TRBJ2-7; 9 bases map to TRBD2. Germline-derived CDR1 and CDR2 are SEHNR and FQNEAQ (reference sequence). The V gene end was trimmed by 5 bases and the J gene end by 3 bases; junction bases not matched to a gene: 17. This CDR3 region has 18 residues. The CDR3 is CASSQTSGPTINLYEQYF. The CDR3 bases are TGTGCCAGCAGCCAGACTAGCGGACCCACGATAAACCTCTACGAGCAGTACTTC. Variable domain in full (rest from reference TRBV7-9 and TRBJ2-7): DTGVSQNPRHKITKRGQNVTFRCDPISEHNRLYWYRQTLGQGPEFLTYFQNEAQLEKSRLLSDRFSAERPKGSFSTLEIQRTEQGDSAMYLCASSQTSGPTINLYEQYFGPGTRLTVT.

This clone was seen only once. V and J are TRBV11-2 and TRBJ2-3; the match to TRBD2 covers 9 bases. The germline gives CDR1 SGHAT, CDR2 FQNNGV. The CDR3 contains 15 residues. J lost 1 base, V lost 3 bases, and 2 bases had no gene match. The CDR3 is CASSLGGGGTDTQYF. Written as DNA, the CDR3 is TGTGCCAGCAGCTTGGGCGGGGGGGGCACAGATACGCAGTATTTT.

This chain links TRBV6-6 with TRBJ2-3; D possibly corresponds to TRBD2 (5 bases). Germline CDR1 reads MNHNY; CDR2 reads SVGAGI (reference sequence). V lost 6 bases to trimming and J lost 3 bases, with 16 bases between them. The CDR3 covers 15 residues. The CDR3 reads CASRPPDGVTDTQYF. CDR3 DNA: TGTGCCAGCAGGCCTCCTGACGGGGTAACAGATACGCAGTATTTT.

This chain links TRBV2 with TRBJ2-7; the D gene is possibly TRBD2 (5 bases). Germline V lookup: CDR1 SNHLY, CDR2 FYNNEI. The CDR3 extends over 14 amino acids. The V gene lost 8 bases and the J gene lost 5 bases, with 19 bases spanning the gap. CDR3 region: CASARSGKINEQYF. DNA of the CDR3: TGTGCCAGCGCCCGCTCCGGGAAGATCAACGAGCAGTACTTC.

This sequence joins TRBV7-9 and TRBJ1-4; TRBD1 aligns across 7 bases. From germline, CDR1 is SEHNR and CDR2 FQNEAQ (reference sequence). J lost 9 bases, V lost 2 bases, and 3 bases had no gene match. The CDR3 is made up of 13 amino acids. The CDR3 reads CASSLTGVQKLFF. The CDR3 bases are TGTGCCAGCAGCTTAACAGGGGTGCAAAAACTGTTTTTT.

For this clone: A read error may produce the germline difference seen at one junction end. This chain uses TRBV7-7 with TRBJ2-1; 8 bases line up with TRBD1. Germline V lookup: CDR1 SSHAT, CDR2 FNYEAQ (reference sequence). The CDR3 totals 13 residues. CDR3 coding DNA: TGTGCTAGCAGCCAGGGGGCCTCGTATGAGCAGTTCTTC. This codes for CASSQGASYEQFF.

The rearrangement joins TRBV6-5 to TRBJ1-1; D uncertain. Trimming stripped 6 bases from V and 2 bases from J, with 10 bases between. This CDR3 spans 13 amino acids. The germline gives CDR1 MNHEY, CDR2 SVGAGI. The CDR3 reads CASSPGLNTEAFF. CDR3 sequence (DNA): TGTGCCAGCAGCCCCGGTCTCAACACTGAAGCTTTCTTT.

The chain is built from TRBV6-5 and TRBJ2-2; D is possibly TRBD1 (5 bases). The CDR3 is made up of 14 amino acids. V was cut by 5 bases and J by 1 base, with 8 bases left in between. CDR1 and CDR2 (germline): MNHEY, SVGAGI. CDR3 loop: CASSQGENTGELFF. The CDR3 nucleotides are TGTGCCAGCAGTCAAGGGGAGAACACCGGGGAGCTGTTTTTT.

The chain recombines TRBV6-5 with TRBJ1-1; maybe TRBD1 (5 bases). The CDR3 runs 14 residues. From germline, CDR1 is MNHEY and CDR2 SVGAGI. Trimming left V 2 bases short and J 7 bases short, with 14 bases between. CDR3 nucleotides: TGTGCCAGCAGTTACGGAGGTTTGGGACTTGAAGCTTTCTTT. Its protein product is CASSYGGLGLEAFF.

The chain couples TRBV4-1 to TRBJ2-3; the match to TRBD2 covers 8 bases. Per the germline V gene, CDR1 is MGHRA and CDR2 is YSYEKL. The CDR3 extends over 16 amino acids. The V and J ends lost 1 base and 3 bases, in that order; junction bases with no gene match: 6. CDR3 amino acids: CASSQGAGTSTDTQYF. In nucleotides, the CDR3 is TGCGCCAGCAGCCAAGGAGCCGGGACTAGTACAGATACGCAGTATTTT.

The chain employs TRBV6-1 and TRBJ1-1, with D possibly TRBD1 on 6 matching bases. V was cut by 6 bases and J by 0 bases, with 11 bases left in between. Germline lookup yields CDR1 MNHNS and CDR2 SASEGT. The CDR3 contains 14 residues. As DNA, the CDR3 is TGTGCCAGCAGACAGGGATCCGTGAACACTGAAGCTTTCTTT. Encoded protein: CASRQGSVNTEAFF.

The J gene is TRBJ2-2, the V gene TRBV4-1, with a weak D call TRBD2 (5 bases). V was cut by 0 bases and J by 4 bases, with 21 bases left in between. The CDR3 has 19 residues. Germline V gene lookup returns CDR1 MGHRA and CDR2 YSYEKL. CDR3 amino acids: CASSQDKPTDSQFTGELFF. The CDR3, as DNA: TGCGCCAGCAGCCAAGATAAACCGACGGACTCCCAATTCACCGGGGAGCTGTTTTTT.

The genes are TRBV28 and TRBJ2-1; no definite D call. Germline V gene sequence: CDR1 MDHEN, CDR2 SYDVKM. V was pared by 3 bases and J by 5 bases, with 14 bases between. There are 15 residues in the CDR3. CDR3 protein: CASSFTLSLHNEQFF. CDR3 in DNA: TGTGCCAGCAGTTTTACCCTATCCCTTCACAATGAGCAGTTCTTC.

This chain's CDR3 is CASSDQAIQEKLFF. In DNA, the CDR3 is TGTGCCAGCAGTGATCAGGCGATTCAGGAAAAACTGTTTTTT. V usage is TRBV2 and J usage is TRBJ1-4; D ambiguous. CDR1 is SNHLY and CDR2 is FYNNEI in the germline V gene. The CDR3 length is 14 residues. Trimming removed 3 bases at V and 8 bases at J, with 13 bases between.

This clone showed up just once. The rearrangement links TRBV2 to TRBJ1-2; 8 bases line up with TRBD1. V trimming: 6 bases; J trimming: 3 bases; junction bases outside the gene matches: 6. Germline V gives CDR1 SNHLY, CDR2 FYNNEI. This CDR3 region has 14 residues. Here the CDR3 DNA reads TGTGCCAGCAGAGGGGACAGGTTGCACTATGGCTACACCTTC. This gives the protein CASRGDRLHYGYTF. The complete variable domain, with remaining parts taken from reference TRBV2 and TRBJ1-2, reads EPEVTQTPSHQVTQMGQEVILRCVPISNHLYFYWYRQILGQKVEFLVSFYNNEISEKSEIFDDQFSVERPDGSNFTLKIRSTKLEDSAMYFCASRGDRLHYGYTFGSGTRLTVV.

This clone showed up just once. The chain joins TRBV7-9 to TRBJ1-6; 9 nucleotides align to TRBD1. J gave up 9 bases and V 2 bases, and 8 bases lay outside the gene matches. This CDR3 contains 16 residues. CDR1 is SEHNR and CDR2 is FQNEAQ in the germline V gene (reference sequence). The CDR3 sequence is CASSLWMGQGGSPLHF. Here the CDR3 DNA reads TGTGCCAGCAGCTTATGGATGGGACAGGGCGGTTCACCCCTCCACTTT.

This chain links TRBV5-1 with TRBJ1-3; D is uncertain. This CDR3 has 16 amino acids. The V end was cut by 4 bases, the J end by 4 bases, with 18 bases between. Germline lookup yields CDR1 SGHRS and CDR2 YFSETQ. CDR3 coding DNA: TGCGCCAGCAGCCCCAACCCGGCCGGGGTCGGAAACACCATATATTTT. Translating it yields CASSPNPAGVGNTIYF.

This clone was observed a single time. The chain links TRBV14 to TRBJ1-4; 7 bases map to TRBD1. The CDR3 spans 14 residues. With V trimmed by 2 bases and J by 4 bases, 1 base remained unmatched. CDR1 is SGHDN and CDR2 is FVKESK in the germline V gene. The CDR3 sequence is CASSQRDSNEKLFF. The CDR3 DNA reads TGTGCCAGCAGCCAACGGGACAGTAATGAAAAACTGTTTTTT. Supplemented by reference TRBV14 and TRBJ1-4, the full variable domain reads EAGVTQFPSHSVIEKGQTVTLRCDPISGHDNLYWYRRVMGKEIKFLLHFVKESKQDESGMPNNRFLAERTGGTYSTLKVQPAELEDSGVYFCASSQRDSNEKLFFGSGTQLSVL.

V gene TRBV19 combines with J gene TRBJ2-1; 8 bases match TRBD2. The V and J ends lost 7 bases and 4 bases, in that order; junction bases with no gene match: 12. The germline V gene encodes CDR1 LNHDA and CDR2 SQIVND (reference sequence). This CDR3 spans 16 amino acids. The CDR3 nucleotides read TGTGCCAGTACCCCACCTCCTTCGGGAGGGTACAATGAGCAGTTCTTC. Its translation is CASTPPPSGGYNEQFF.

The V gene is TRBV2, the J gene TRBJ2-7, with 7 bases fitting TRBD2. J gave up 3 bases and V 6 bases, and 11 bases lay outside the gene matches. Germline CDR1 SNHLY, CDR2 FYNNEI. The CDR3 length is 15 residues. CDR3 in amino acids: CASRESGVGNYEQYF. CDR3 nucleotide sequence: TGTGCCAGCAGAGAGAGCGGGGTAGGAAACTACGAGCAGTACTTC.

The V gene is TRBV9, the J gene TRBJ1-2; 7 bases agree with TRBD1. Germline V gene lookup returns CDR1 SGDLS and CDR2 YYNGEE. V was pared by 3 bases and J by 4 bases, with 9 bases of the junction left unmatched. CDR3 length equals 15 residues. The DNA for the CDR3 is TGTGCCAGCAGCGCTTCGGGACAGAGGGGCTATGGCTACACCTTC. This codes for CASSASGQRGYGYTF.

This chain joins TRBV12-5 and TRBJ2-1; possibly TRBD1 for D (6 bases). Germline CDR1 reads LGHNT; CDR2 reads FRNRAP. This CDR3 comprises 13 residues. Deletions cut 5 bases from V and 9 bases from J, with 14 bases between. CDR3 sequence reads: CASGPTQGPEQFF. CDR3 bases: TGTGCTAGTGGTCCTACGCAGGGGCCTGAGCAGTTCTTC.

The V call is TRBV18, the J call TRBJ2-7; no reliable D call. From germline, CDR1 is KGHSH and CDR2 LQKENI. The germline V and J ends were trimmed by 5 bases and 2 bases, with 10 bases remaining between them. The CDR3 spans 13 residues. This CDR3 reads CASSREPAYEQYF. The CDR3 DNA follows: TGTGCCAGCTCAAGAGAACCCGCCTACGAGCAGTACTTC.

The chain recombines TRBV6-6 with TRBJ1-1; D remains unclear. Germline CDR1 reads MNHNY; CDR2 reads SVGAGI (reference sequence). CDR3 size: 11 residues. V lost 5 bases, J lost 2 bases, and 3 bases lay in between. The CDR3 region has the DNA TGTGCCAGCAGTACTAACACTGAAGCTTTCTTT. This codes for CASSTNTEAFF.

Here the CDR3 DNA reads TGTGCCAGCAGTTTAGGGCTTATTGCGGAGACCCAGTACTTC. This encodes CASSLGLIAETQYF. The V gene is TRBV28, the J gene TRBJ2-5; the D is unclear. The CDR3 has 14 residues. The V gene lost 2 bases and the J gene lost 5 bases, with 12 bases spanning the gap. The germline gives CDR1 MDHEN, CDR2 SYDVKM. Filled out from reference TRBV28 and TRBJ2-5, the complete variable domain reads DVKVTQSSRYLVKRTGEKVFLECVQDMDHENMFWYRQDPGLGLRLIYFSYDVKMKEKGDIPEGYSVSREKKERFSLILESASTNQTSMYLCASSLGLIAETQYFGPGTRLLVL.

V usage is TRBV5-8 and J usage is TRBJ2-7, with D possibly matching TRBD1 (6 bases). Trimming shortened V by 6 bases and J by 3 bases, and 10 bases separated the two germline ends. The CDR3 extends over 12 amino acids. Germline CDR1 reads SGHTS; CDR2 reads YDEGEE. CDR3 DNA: TGTGCCAGCAAGGGACAAAACTACGAGCAGTACTTC. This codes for CASKGQNYEQYF.

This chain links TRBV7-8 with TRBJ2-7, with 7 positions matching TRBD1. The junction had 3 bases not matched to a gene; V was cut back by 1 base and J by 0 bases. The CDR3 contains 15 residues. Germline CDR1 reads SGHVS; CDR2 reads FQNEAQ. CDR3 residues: CASSLGGTVSYEQYF. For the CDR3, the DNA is TGTGCCAGCAGCTTAGGGGGGACAGTCTCCTACGAGCAGTACTTC.

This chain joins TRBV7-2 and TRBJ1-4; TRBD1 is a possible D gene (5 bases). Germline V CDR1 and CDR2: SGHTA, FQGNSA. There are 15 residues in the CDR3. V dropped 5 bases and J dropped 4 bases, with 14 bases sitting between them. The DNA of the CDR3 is TGTGCCAGCAGCCGAAACGGGGGGTATAATGAAAAACTGTTTTTT. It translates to CASSRNGGYNEKLFF.

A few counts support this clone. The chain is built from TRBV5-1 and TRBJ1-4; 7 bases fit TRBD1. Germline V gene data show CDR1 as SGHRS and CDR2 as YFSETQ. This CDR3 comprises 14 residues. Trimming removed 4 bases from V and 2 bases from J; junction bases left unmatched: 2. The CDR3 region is CASSPQGTNEKLFF. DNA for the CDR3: TGCGCCAGCAGCCCACAGGGGACTAATGAAAAACTGTTTTTT.

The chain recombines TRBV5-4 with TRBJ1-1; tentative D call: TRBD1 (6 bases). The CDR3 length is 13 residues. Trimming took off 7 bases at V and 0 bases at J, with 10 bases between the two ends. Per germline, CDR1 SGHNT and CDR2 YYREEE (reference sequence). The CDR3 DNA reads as TGTGCCAGCGGACAGCCTATGAACACTGAAGCTTTCTTT. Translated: CASGQPMNTEAFF.